This is a list of T cell receptor beta chains from one sample in a study of blood T cell repertoires in COVID-19. The table came from immunoSEQ multiplex PCR; TCRdb's copy has only in-frame clones and leaves some out. The table lists around 140,000 clones, 70% to 90% of them singletons, with approximately 3.6% in the top ten. Sequenced material: PBMCs or T cells enriched from blood (not recorded which). The receptor source for this set is a woman aged 45 to 65 with acute COVID-19. Both conserved end residues are part of each CDR3. The D gene is left open where the match is weak. Size is omitted from some rows. Given values are once, few, many or a class for expanded clones.

J gene,V gene,clone size,D gene,CDR3 protein,CDR3 DNA
TRBJ2-5,TRBV7-9,-,TRBD2,CASSSGGSMAETQYF,TGTGCCAGCAGCTCTGGCGGGAGTATGGCGGAGACCCAGTACTTC
TRBJ1-2,TRBV6-2/TRBV6-3,-,-,CASSSVRKHGYTF,TGTGCCAGCAGTTCCGTCAGGAAGCATGGCTACACCTTC
TRBJ2-1,TRBV7-8,-,TRBD2,CASSLDTSGVQFF,TGTGCCAGCAGCTTGGATACTAGCGGGGTGCAGTTCTTC
TRBJ2-1,TRBV5-1,once,TRBD2,CASSLGVGGRAYNEQFF,TGCGCCAGCAGCTTGGGAGTGGGCGGGAGGGCCTACAATGAGCAGTTCTTC
TRBJ1-1,TRBV10-3,-,-,CAIGGAVDTEAFF,TGTGCCATCGGGGGGGCGGTGGACACTGAAGCTTTCTTT
TRBJ1-2,TRBV28,-,-,CASSLWKGDPSGSYGYTF,TGTGCCAGCAGTTTATGGAAGGGAGATCCTTCGGGTAGCTATGGCTACACCTTC
TRBJ1-2,TRBV9,-,-,CASSSRRGGNYGYTF,TGTGCCAGCAGCTCCCGTCGCGGGGGCAACTATGGCTACACCTTC
TRBJ2-5,TRBV5-1,-,-,CASSLYKQATQETQYF,TGCGCCAGCAGCTTATACAAACAGGCGACCCAAGAGACCCAGTACTTC
TRBJ2-3,TRBV5-1,-,-,CASSPSGRGVKDTQYF,TGCGCCAGCAGCCCATCAGGCAGGGGAGTCAAAGATACGCAGTATTTT
TRBJ1-6,TRBV5-5,-,-,CASTSSPLHPGEPLHF,TGTGCCAGCACCTCCTCACCGTTACATCCTGGGGAGCCCCTCCACTTT
TRBJ2-1,TRBV11-2,-,TRBD1,CASSLRRQGDHEQFF,TGTGCCAGCAGCTTAAGGAGGCAGGGGGACCATGAGCAGTTCTTC
TRBJ1-2,TRBV12-3/TRBV12-4,-,-,CASSLSDYGYTF,TGTGCCAGCAGTTTATCGGACTATGGCTACACCTTC
TRBJ1-3,TRBV4-2,once,TRBD1,CASSPTGNLGNTIYF,TGTGCCAGCAGCCCGACAGGGAACCTAGGAAACACCATATATTTT
TRBJ2-7,TRBV29-1,once,-,CSVGEYEQYF,TGCAGCGTTGGGGAGTACGAGCAGTACTTC
TRBJ2-1,TRBV4-2,-,-,CASSQGSGPHALQGEQLF,TGTGCCAGCAGCCAAGGAAGCGGGCCCCACGCCTTGCAGGGTGAGCAGCTCTTC
TRBJ1-1,TRBV5-1,few,-,CASSLDVRGTEAFF,TGCGCCAGCAGCTTGGATGTTAGGGGTACTGAAGCTTTCTTT
TRBJ2-1,TRBV19,-,TRBD2,CASSSQKSGRALNEQFF,TGTGCCAGTAGTTCCCAGAAAAGCGGGAGGGCCCTGAATGAGCAGTTCTTC
TRBJ2-1,TRBV11-2,-,TRBD2,CASSLGLAGNEQFF,TGTGCCAGCAGCTTAGGGCTAGCGGGCAATGAGCAGTTCTTC
TRBJ2-1,TRBV12-3/TRBV12-4,-,-,CASRFLTGNEQFF,TGTGCCAGCAGATTTTTGACAGGTAATGAGCAGTTCTTC
TRBJ1-6,TRBV28,-,TRBD1,CASTSAGQGNSPLHF,TGTGCCAGCACCTCCGCGGGACAGGGGAATTCACCCCTCCACTTT
TRBJ2-7,TRBV9,-,TRBD2,CASGGGLRDEQYF,TGTGCCAGCGGCGGGGGGCTCAGGGACGAGCAGTACTTC
TRBJ2-1,TRBV5-1,-,TRBD2,CASTVTSGSSYNEQFF,TGCGCCAGCACCGTGACTAGCGGGAGCTCCTACAATGAGCAGTTCTTC
TRBJ1-2,TRBV6-2/TRBV6-3,-,-,CASSYWEPYGYTF,TGTGCCAGCAGTTACTGGGAGCCCTATGGCTACACCTTC
TRBJ2-1,TRBV2,-,-,CASSDVGVGDNEQFF,TGTGCCAGCAGTGACGTGGGAGTAGGCGACAATGAGCAGTTCTTC
TRBJ2-7,TRBV29-1,-,-,CSVVEGTTREQYF,TGCAGCGTTGTCGAAGGCACTACTCGGGAGCAGTACTTC
TRBJ2-1,TRBV3-1/TRBV3-2,few,-,CASSRSGLEQFF,TGTGCCAGCAGCCGGAGCGGGCTTGAGCAGTTCTTC
TRBJ2-3,TRBV7-2,-,-,CASSFGMYGDTQYF,TGTGCCAGCAGCTTCGGGATGTATGGGGATACGCAGTATTTT
TRBJ1-3,TRBV19,-,TRBD1,CASRLLRQGRRNTIYF,TGTGCCAGTAGGCTACTACGACAGGGTCGTAGAAACACCATATATTTT
TRBJ1-5,TRBV19,-,TRBD1,CASSIWGQGGNQPQHF,TGTGCCAGTAGTATCTGGGGACAGGGTGGGAATCAGCCCCAGCATTTT
TRBJ1-3,TRBV5-6,-,-,CASSSEAGHSGNTIYF,TGTGCCAGCAGTTCGGAAGCGGGACACTCTGGAAACACCATATATTTT
TRBJ2-3,TRBV7-8,once,-,CASSRQTSTDTQYF,TGTGCCAGCAGCCGGCAGACTAGCACAGATACGCAGTATTTT